These 25 T cell receptor beta chains originate from one sample sequenced in a study of blood T cells in healthy people across ages. A sample-barcoded 5' primer and a J-beta primer mix were used in a second PCR of roughly 7 to 11 cycles. TCRdb reanalysed the 5' RACE reads using MiXCR and keeps one entry per CDR3 protein. The top ten hold around 16% of the sample, which has roughly 900,000 distinct CDR3 sequences, 29% seen once. The specimen was blood. The source of these receptors is a woman older than 75 in good health.

This chain links TRBV4-1 with TRBJ2-3; unclear D gene. The CDR3 sequence is 15 residues long. Germline V gene data show CDR1 as MGHRA and CDR2 as YSYEKL. V dropped 3 bases and J dropped 1 base, with 11 bases sitting between them. CDR3 DNA: TGCGCCAGCAGCCATCCCGGGTTTCGCACAGATACGCAGTATTTT. Translated, it gives CASSHPGFRTDTQYF.

The chain carries TRBV6-5 and TRBJ2-4; maybe TRBD1 (5 bases). The J call may not be correct, given that the DNA end is closer to TRBJ2-7. From germline, CDR1 is MNHEY and CDR2 SVGAGI. The CDR3 contains 15 residues. DNA for the CDR3: TGTGCCAGCAGTTACTCGGTGGGGCAGGCCCACGAGCAGTACTTC. Translated, it gives CASSYSVGQAHEQYF.

This clonotype appeared once. The chain employs TRBV6-2 or TRBV6-3 and TRBJ2-2; D unclear. CDR3 length: 14 residues. CDR1 is MNHEY, CDR2 SVGEGT, per germline. Trimming took 0 bases from V and 4 from J, leaving 6 bases between them. In nucleotides, the CDR3 is TGTGCCAGCAGTTACTCGAGTATCACCGGGGAGCTGTTTTTT. Residues: CASSYSSITGELFF.

This clonotype was counted a few times. This chain joins TRBV2 and TRBJ2-5, with D possibly being TRBD2 (7 bases). V was clipped by 8 bases and J by 4 bases, with 17 bases between them. CDR3 length: 14 residues. The germline CDR1 and CDR2 sequences are SNHLY and FYNNEI. The CDR3 DNA sequence: TGTGCCAGCGTAGGGGGGGTCGGGGGAGAGACCCAGTACTTC. Protein: CASVGGVGGETQYF.

On this clonotype itself: A much larger clone is a single base away; this may be a read error. The CDR3 nucleotides read TGTGTCAGCAGCCCGGGACTAGCGGGGCACGAGCAGTACTTC. It is translated as CVSSPGLAGHEQYF. This chain connects TRBV7-8 to TRBJ2-7; 13 bases fit TRBD2. Germline CDR1 SGHVS, CDR2 FQNEAQ. The CDR3 is made up of 14 amino acids.

This clonotype was counted a few times. The J gene is TRBJ2-4, the V gene TRBV6-1; D is ambiguous. The DNA end favors TRBJ2-7, so the J call may be wrong. Germline V gene lookup returns CDR1 MNHNS and CDR2 SASEGT. The CDR3 runs 14 residues. CDR3: CASSELPLVYEQYF. The CDR3 region has the DNA TGTGCCAGCAGTGAACTGCCCTTGGTCTACGAGCAGTACTTC.

In its sample, this clonotype was seen many times. CDR3 region: CASRESGTSGMSDTQYF. CDR3 in DNA: TGTGCCAGCAGGGAGTCCGGGACTAGCGGCATGTCAGATACGCAGTATTTT. The rearrangement joins TRBV25-1 to TRBJ2-3, with 11 bases fitting TRBD2. In germline, CDR1 is MGHDK, CDR2 SYGVNS. This CDR3 is built from 17 residues. Trimming took 6 bases from V and 4 from J; bases not matched to a gene: 12.

This clonotype was seen many times. J is TRBJ2-6 and V is TRBV30; D not resolved. Between the trimmed V and J ends, which lost 2 bases and 0 bases, there was a span of 11 bases. Germline CDR1 and CDR2: GTSNPN and SVGIG (reference sequence). The CDR3 is made up of 16 amino acids. The CDR3 here is CAWSLTPDSGANVLTF. CDR3 bases: TGTGCCTGGAGTCTTACCCCGGACTCTGGGGCCAACGTCCTGACTTTC.

This clonotype was detected ten times or more. The J gene is TRBJ2-5, the V gene TRBV6-1, with D perhaps matching TRBD2 (5 bases). Germline V lookup: CDR1 MNHNS, CDR2 SASEGT. V lost 9 bases and J lost 4, with 15 bases in between. The CDR3 has 13 amino acids. This chain's CDR3 is CASNRGEGETQYF. The CDR3 DNA reads as TGTGCCAGTAACCGGGGAGAGGGAGAGACCCAGTACTTC.

This clonotype has a handful of counts. The CDR3 region has the DNA TGTGCCAGCAGTGGGGGGGACCTCGGGTACCAAGAGACCCAGTACTTC. Protein: CASSGGDLGYQETQYF. J is TRBJ2-5 and V is TRBV2; TRBD2 might be the D (6 bases). The V and J ends lost 4 bases and 0 bases respectively, with 15 bases between them. Per germline, CDR1 SNHLY and CDR2 FYNNEI. This CDR3 spans 16 amino acids. Full variable domain (rest looked up from reference TRBV2 and TRBJ2-5): EPEVTQTPSHQVTQMGQEVILRCVPISNHLYFYWYRQILGQKVEFLVSFYNNEISEKSEIFDDQFSVERPDGSNFTLKIRSTKLEDSAMYFCASSGGDLGYQETQYFGPGTRLLVL.

The gene calls are TRBV6-2 or TRBV6-3 and TRBJ1-1; no definite D call. The CDR3 loop spans 12 amino acids. Deletions cut 6 bases from V and 11 bases from J, with 16 bases between. Germline CDR1 MNHEY, CDR2 SVGEGT. CDR3 nucleotide sequence: TGTGCCAGCAGCTCCCGTCGGTTCCCGGCTTTCTTT. Protein: CASSSRRFPAFF.

Ten or more counts support this clonotype. J is TRBJ2-6 and V is TRBV4-3; tentatively, D is TRBD2 (6 bases). V dropped 1 base and J dropped 2 bases, with 9 bases sitting between them. The V gene's germline CDR1 is LGHNA and CDR2 YSLEER. CDR3 length equals 16 residues. The CDR3 here is CASSQGGVPGANVLTF. CDR3 nucleotides: TGCGCCAGCAGCCAAGGGGGGGTCCCTGGGGCCAACGTCCTGACTTTC.

Regarding this clonotype: One junction end disagrees with the germline gene, perhaps due to a read error. The V and J genes are TRBV5-6 and TRBJ1-5; D remains ambiguous. CDR3 length: 15 residues. CDR1 SGHDT and CDR2 YYEEEE come from the germline V gene. CDR3 bases: TGTGCCAGCAGCTTGGGGGTCGCCCGCAATCGGCCCCAGCATTTT. This sequence encodes CASSLGVARNRPQHF.

This clonotype was counted ten times or more. The V gene is TRBV20-1, the J gene TRBJ2-1; 12 positions agree with TRBD2. The CDR3 consists of 14 residues. J gave up 4 bases and V 4 bases, and 2 bases lay outside the gene matches. Germline CDR1 reads DFQATT; CDR2 reads SNEGSKA (reference sequence). CDR3 sequence reads: CSATSGGGYNEQFF. CDR3 in DNA: TGCAGTGCTACTAGCGGGGGGGGTTACAATGAGCAGTTCTTC.

This clonotype was seen repeatedly, ten times or more. V is TRBV20-1 and J is TRBJ2-6, with D perhaps TRBD1 (6 bases). Trimming left V 3 bases short and J 0 bases short, with 9 bases between. The CDR3 has 15 amino acids. CDR1 DFQATT and CDR2 SNEGSKA come from the germline V gene (reference sequence). This CDR3 is CSARTGNSGANVLTF. CDR3 bases: TGCAGTGCTAGGACAGGAAACTCTGGGGCCAACGTCCTGACTTTC.

J is TRBJ2-2 and V is TRBV6-2 or TRBV6-3; D is unclear. V shed 2 bases and J shed 0 bases, with 13 bases lying between them. CDR3 size: 17 residues. CDR1 MNHEY and CDR2 SVGEGT come from the germline V gene. The CDR3 DNA reads TGTGCCAGCAGTTACCCGATGTTTGCAACGAACACCGGGGAGCTGTTTTTT. Translating it yields CASSYPMFATNTGELFF.

There are a few counts of this clonotype. The chain joins TRBV5-6 to TRBJ2-5; D perhaps matches TRBD2 (6 bases). The DNA end is a closer match to TRBJ2-7, so the J assignment may be wrong. CDR1 is SGHDT, CDR2 YYEEEE, per germline. This CDR3 has 13 residues. The CDR3 sequence is CASSPGLYDEQYF. DNA of the CDR3: TGTGCCAGCAGCCCGGGACTTTACGACGAGCAGTACTTC.

Comments on this clonotype: A much larger clone lies one base from this, so it may be a read error. It is likely a read error, because the conserved phenylalanine at the end of the CDR3 is missing. V is TRBV27 and J is TRBJ2-1; D could derive from TRBD1 or TRBD2 (6 bases each). CDR3 length: 13 residues. V lost 6 bases and J lost 5, with 11 bases in between. The germline V gene has CDR1 MNHEY and CDR2 SMNVEV (reference sequence). The CDR3: CASRRGAHNEQFL. The CDR3 DNA reads TGTGCCAGCAGGAGGGGGGCACACAATGAGCAGTTCTTA.

This clonotype has ten or more counts. The rearrangement uses TRBV6-6 and TRBJ2-7; TRBD2 aligns across 12 bases. There are 15 residues in the CDR3. V trimming: 4 bases; J trimming: 3 bases; junction bases outside the gene matches: 4. The V gene's germline CDR1 is MNHNY and CDR2 SVGAGI (reference sequence). The CDR3 sequence: CASSSPGLAGYEQYF. In nucleotides, the CDR3 is TGTGCCAGCAGTTCCCCGGGACTAGCGGGCTACGAGCAGTACTTC.

With regard to this clonotype: A much larger clone differs from this one at a single base, so this may be a read error. J is TRBJ2-7 and V is TRBV5-6, with 10 bases that match TRBD2. CDR1 SGHDT and CDR2 YYEEEE come from the germline V gene. CDR3 length: 13 amino acids. CDR3 coding DNA: TGTGCCGGCAGACCGGCTAGCGGGGGCGAGCAGTACTTC. Protein: CAGRPASGGEQYF.

This rearrangement joins TRBV7-9 to TRBJ2-2; D unresolved. The V gene's germline CDR1 is SEHNR and CDR2 FQNEAQ (reference sequence). V lost 1 base, J lost 0 bases, and 3 bases lay in between. CDR3 length equals 14 residues. CDR3 sequence: CASSLESNTGELFF. CDR3 nucleotides: TGTGCCAGCAGCTTAGAATCGAACACCGGGGAGCTGTTTTTT. Full variable domain (remainder filled in from reference TRBV7-9 and TRBJ2-2): DTGVSQNPRHKITKRGQNVTFRCDPISEHNRLYWYRQTLGQGPEFLTYFQNEAQLEKSRLLSDRFSAERPKGSFSTLEIQRTEQGDSAMYLCASSLESNTGELFFGEGSRLTVL.

Ten or more counts support this clonotype. The rearrangement links TRBV6-5 to TRBJ2-5, with D uncertain. CDR1 is MNHEY and CDR2 is SVGAGI in the germline V gene. CDR3 size: 13 residues. Trimming removed 2 bases at V and 5 bases at J, with 9 bases between. The CDR3: CASSYGGVETQYF. In DNA, the CDR3 is TGTGCCAGCAGTTACGGCGGCGTCGAGACCCAGTACTTC.

This clonotype was detected ten times or more. The J gene is TRBJ2-1, the V gene TRBV5-4; 10 positions match TRBD2. Trimming cost V 6 bases and J 1 base; bases outside gene matches: 4. Germline V CDR1 and CDR2: SGHNT, YYREEE (reference sequence). This CDR3 has 15 residues. CDR3 DNA: TGTGCCAGCACCATTAGCGGGGGGTCCTACAATGAGCAGTTCTTC. Its protein is CASTISGGSYNEQFF.

This clonotype has a handful of counts. Here the CDR3 reads CASSPLPKQPQHF. The CDR3 nucleotides read TGTGCCAGCAGTCCCCTTCCTAAGCAGCCCCAGCATTTT. The rearrangement joins TRBV12-3 or TRBV12-4 to TRBJ1-5; D not certain. Trimming cost V 5 bases and J 7 bases, with 12 bases left between them. This CDR3 contains 13 residues.

The rearrangement links TRBV7-8 to TRBJ2-3; TRBD2 is a possible D gene (6 bases). The CDR3 totals 16 residues. V lost 4 bases to trimming and J lost 4 bases, with 18 bases between them. Germline V lookup: CDR1 SGHVS, CDR2 FQNEAQ. The CDR3 loop reads CASSYAWRPSADTQYF. The CDR3 region has the DNA TGTGCCAGCAGCTACGCCTGGAGGCCTAGCGCAGATACGCAGTATTTT.